One sample yielded the 2 T cell receptor beta chains listed below, sequenced in a study of blood T cells in healthy people across ages. A J-beta primer mix and a sample-barcoded 5' primer were used in a second PCR of about 7 to 12 cycles. TCRdb passed the 5' RACE reads through MiXCR, listing each CDR3 protein once. The data contain just over 1 million distinct CDR3 sequences, more than 40% of them singletons. The source material was blood. Receptors originate from a woman aged 60 to 75 in good health.

The rearrangement joins TRBV6-5 to TRBJ1-2; TRBD1 might be the D (5 bases). This CDR3 region has 13 residues. Per germline, CDR1 MNHEY and CDR2 SVGAGI. Trimming cost V 4 bases and J 4 bases, with 10 bases left between them. The CDR3 DNA reads TGTGCCAGCAGTTTCACGAGGGGCTATGGCTACACCTTC. Translated, it gives CASSFTRGYGYTF.

V usage is TRBV7-2 and J usage is TRBJ2-2, with 8 bases fitting TRBD2. Per germline, CDR1 SGHTA and CDR2 FQGNSA. Germline trimming cut 5 bases from V and 6 bases from J; bases unmatched to any gene: 8. The CDR3 runs to 15 residues. The CDR3 region has the DNA TGTGCCAGCAGCCCTCAACTAGCGGCGTCCGGGGAGCTGTTTTTT. Amino acid sequence: CASSPQLAASGELFF.